This TCR beta chain was observed in a study of yellow fever vaccine responses in identical twins. The V end lost 2 bases, the J end lost 1 base, and 8 bases lay between the germline ends. CDR3 length equals 13 residues. Germline V gene sequence: CDR1 DFQATT, CDR2 SNEGSKA (reference sequence). This clonotype was seen a handful of times. TCRdb reanalysed the RT-PCR reads using MiXCR and keeps one entry per CDR3 protein. The repertoire holds more than 1,000 distinct CDR3 sequences, with roughly four fifths as singletons. This TCR came from a female donor who received the yellow fever vaccine. The chain carries TRBV20-1 and TRBJ1-1; no reliable D call. Sequenced here: T cells from blood (PBMCs), unsorted or a sorted subset (not recorded which), sampled before or after yellow fever vaccination (not recorded which). The CDR3 is CSARIGPNTEAFF. The CDR3 DNA reads TGCAGTGCTAGAATAGGGCCGAACACTGAAGCTTTCTTT.